This T cell receptor (beta chain) was recovered during a study of CD8 T cells in ankylosing spondylitis. The study's findings and limits: Seemingly distinctive of ankylosing spondylitis blood was a TCR beta motif formed by eight highly homologous variants. Past studies reported some motif variants in reactive arthritis synovial fluid and blood. The clones that were linked to disease were reported to be significantly enriched in matched synovial fluid samples from ankylosing spondylitis patients.

This clonotype was found many times. Its cognate antigen is unknown. This CDR3 spans 15 amino acids. V shed 3 bases and J 3 bases; nucleotides not matched to a gene: 6. Germline V CDR1 and CDR2: MNHEY, SVGAGI. TCR beta libraries were made by quantitative 5'-RACE with molecular barcodes. TCRdb re-derived calls from the 5' RACE reads in MiXCR, one entry per CDR3 protein. The data hold 130,000 or so distinct CDR3 sequences, with about 7% observed a single time. Sequencing was performed on blood, either unsorted or a sorted T cell fraction (not recorded which). The chain employs TRBV6-5 and TRBJ2-7; 9 nucleotides align to TRBD1. This TCR came from a male donor with ankylosing spondylitis or in good health (not recorded which). The CDR3 coding sequence is TGTGCCAGCAGTTATCCGGGACAGGGCCACTACGAGCAGTACTTC. This gives the protein CASSYPGQGHYEQYF.